This entry concerns a single T cell receptor (beta chain). The data were taken from a study of T cell responses to AZD1222 COVID-19 vaccine. About the study: The study pooled second doses at about 4 or about 12 weeks.

The CDR3 totals 14 residues. Germline CDR1 MNHEY, CDR2 SVGEGT. The ends were cut back, 2 bases at V and 1 base at J, with 8 bases in the middle. Only in-frame clones appear in the TCRdb table, and some are missing; sequencing was by immunoSEQ multiplex PCR. This sample has 120,000 to 150,000 clones; about 90% occur once, and the top ten carry 4% to 6%. The gene calls are TRBV6-2 or TRBV6-3 and TRBJ2-5, with a tentative D call TRBD1 (5 bases). The sequence derives from an adult in good health. Sequenced material: peripheral blood, taken on day 0 of AZD1222 vaccination. The CDR3 sequence: CASSYPQGQETQYF. The CDR3 DNA is TGTGCCAGCAGTTACCCTCAGGGCCAAGAGACCCAGTACTTC.